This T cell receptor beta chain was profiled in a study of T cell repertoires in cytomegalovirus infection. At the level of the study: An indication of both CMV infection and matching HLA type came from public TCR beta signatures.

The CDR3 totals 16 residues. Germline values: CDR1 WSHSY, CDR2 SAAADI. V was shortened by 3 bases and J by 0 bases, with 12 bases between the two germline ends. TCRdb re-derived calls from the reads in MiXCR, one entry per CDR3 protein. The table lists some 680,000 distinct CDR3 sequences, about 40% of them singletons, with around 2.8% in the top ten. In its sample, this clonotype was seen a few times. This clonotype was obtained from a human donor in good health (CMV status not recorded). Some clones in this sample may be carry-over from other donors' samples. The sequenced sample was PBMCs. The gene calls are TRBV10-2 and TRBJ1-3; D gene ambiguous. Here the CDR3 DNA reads TGCGCCAGCAGTGATAATTGGGCCCGCTCTGGAAACACCATATATTTT. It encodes CASSDNWARSGNTIYF.